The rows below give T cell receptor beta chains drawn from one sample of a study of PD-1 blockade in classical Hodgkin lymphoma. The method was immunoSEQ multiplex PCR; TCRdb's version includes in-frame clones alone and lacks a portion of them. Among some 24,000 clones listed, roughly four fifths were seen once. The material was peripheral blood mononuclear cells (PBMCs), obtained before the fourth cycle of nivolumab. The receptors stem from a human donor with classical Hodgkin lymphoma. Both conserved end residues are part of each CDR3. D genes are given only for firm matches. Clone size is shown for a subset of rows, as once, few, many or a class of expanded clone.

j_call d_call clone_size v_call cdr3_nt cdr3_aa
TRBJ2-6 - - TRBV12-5 TGTGCTAGTGGCCCCGGGGGAGGGGCCAACGTCCTGACTTTC CASGPGGGANVLTF
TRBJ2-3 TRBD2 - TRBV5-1 TGCGCCAGCAGCTTACTAGCGGGGGGTATAAATACGCAGTATTTT CASSLLAGGINTQYF
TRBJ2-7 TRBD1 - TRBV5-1 TGCGCCAGCAGCTTGCCGACAGGGGGTTACGAGCAGTACTTC CASSLPTGGYEQYF
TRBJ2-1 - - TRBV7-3 TGTGCCAGCAGCTTACAAGGACCCTACAATGAGCAGTTCTTC CASSLQGPYNEQFF
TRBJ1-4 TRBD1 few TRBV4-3 TGCGCCAGCAGCAAAAGTGGACAGGACGGGGAAAAACTGTTTTTT CASSKSGQDGEKLFF
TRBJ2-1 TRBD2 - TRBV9 TGTGCCAGCAGCTCTCGGACTAGCGGGGGCCCTAGGGAGCAGTTCTTC CASSSRTSGGPREQFF
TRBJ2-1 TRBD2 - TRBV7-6 TGTGCCAGCAGCTTAGGTCCTAGCGGGCTCTCCTACAATGAGCAGTTCTTC CASSLGPSGLSYNEQFF
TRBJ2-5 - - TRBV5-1 TGCGCCAGCAGCCCCTCCCCAGGGGGGCAAGAGACCCAGTACTTC CASSPSPGGQETQYF
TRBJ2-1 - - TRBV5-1 TGCGCCAGCAGCCTCGGGAGTTACAATGAGCAGTTCTTC CASSLGSYNEQFF
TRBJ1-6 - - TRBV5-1 TGCGCCAGCAGCTTGACAGTCTATAATTCACCCCTCCACTTT CASSLTVYNSPLHF
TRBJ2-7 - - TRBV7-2 TGTGCCAGCAGCTTTCTACAGGTCGGCTCCTACGAGCAGTACTTC CASSFLQVGSYEQYF
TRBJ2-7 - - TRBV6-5 TGTGCCAGCAGCCCAGTTAACTCCTACGAGCAGTACTTC CASSPVNSYEQYF
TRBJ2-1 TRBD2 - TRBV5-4 TGTGCCAGCAGCTTTCTTGGACTAGCGGACCAGAATGAGCAGTTCTTC CASSFLGLADQNEQFF
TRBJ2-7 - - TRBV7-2 TGTGCCAGCAGCTTAGCGCGGGATCTGAGGTACGAGCAGTACTTC CASSLARDLRYEQYF
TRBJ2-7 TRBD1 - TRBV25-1 TGTGCCAGCAGTGGGGACAGGGCCCCGCACGAGCAGTACTTC CASSGDRAPHEQYF
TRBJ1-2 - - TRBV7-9 TGTGCCAGCAGCTTACTCGGCAGCTACTATGGCTACACCTTC CASSLLGSYYGYTF
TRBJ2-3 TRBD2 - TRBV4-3 TGCGCCAGCAGCCAAGAAGGGCGGGAGCGGTCAGATACGCAGTATTTT CASSQEGRERSDTQYF
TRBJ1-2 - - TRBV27 TGTGCCAGCAGCCCAGGGAAAGCTAACTATGGCTACACCTTC CASSPGKANYGYTF
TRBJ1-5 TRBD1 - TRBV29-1 TGCAGCGTCGCCGGGACAGCCAATCAGCCCCAGCATTTT CSVAGTANQPQHF
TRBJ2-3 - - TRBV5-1 TGCGCCAGCAGCTTTGACAGCACAGATACGCAGTATTTT CASSFDSTDTQYF
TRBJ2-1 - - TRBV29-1 TGCAGCGTTGATGGGTGGCTGAGCTCCTACAATGAGCAGTTCTTC CSVDGWLSSYNEQFF
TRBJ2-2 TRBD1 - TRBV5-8 TGTGCCAGCAGCTGGCGGGGACAGGGTTCCCCCGGGGAGCTGTTTTTT CASSWRGQGSPGELFF
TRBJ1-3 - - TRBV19 TGTGCCAGTAGCCTATCCAGGGGCTCTGGAAACACCATATATTTT CASSLSRGSGNTIYF
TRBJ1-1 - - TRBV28 TGTGCCAGCAGTCCACGGGGCCTCACTGAAGCTTTCTTT CASSPRGLTEAFF
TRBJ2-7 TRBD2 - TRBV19 TGTGCCAGTAGTCTTACCGGGGGGGACGAGCAGTACTTC CASSLTGGDEQYF
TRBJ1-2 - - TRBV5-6 TGTGCCAGCAGCTTGGCCGAAGGAGCTGGCTACACCTTC CASSLAEGAGYTF
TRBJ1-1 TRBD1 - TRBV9 TGTGCCAGCAGCGTAGGACAGGGGGCCACTGAAGCTTTCTTT CASSVGQGATEAFF
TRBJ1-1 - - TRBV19 TGTGCCAGTAGTATAACAGCGAACACTGAAGCTTTCTTT CASSITANTEAFF
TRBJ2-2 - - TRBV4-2 TGTGCCAGCAGCCAAGATCGAGCGGCAAACACCGGGGAGCTGTTTTTT CASSQDRAANTGELFF
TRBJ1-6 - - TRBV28 TGTGCCAGCAGTTCTCGATCCTATAATTCACCCCTCCACTTT CASSSRSYNSPLHF
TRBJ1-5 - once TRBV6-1 TGTGCCAGCAGTGTAACGTTGGGCAATCAGCCCCAGCATTTT CASSVTLGNQPQHF
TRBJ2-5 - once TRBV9 TGTGCCAGCAGCGTAGCGGGGACTTCGGGGGAGACCCAGTACTTC CASSVAGTSGETQYF
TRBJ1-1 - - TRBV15 TGTGCCACCAGCAGAGAGGACAAGATTAACACTGAAGCTTTCTTT CATSREDKINTEAFF
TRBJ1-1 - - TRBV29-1 TGCAGCGTTGAAGGCATGGAGACTGAAGCTTTCTTT CSVEGMETEAFF
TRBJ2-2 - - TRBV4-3 TGCGCCAGCAGCCAAAGCCCTGGTCGCGCCGGGGAGCTGTTTTTT CASSQSPGRAGELFF
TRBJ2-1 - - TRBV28 TGTGCCAGCAGTTTAATGGGCGTTTCCTACAATGAGCAGTTCTTC CASSLMGVSYNEQFF